The rows below give T cell receptor beta chains drawn from one sample of a study of blood T cell repertoires in COVID-19. Measured with immunoSEQ multiplex PCR; TCRdb has only the in-frame clones, and not every one. The repertoire holds 55,000 to 75,000 clones, with about nine tenths as singletons. The sample was peripheral blood. These receptors originate from a man aged 55 to 70 with acute or convalescent COVID-19. The CDR3 runs from the conserved cysteine through the conserved F or W. Each record gives: J gene, D gene, clone size, V gene, CDR3 protein, CDR3 DNA. D genes are given only for firm matches. The size field is filled for only some rows; it gives once, few, many or a size class.

J: TRBJ1-4
D: TRBD1
size: NA
V: TRBV5-1
CDR3: CASSLDGTGVEKLFF
DNA: TGCGCCAGCAGCTTGGATGGGACAGGGGTTGAAAAACTGTTTTTT

J: TRBJ1-1
D: NA
size: NA
V: TRBV6-5
CDR3: CASSYSIQFGITEAFF
DNA: TGTGCCAGCAGTTACTCGATTCAGTTCGGGATCACTGAAGCTTTCTTT

J: TRBJ2-3
D: NA
size: NA
V: TRBV4-1
CDR3: CASSHRPGADTQYF
DNA: TGCGCCAGCAGCCACCGCCCCGGTGCAGATACGCAGTATTTT

J: TRBJ1-1
D: NA
size: NA
V: TRBV25-1
CDR3: CASSEFRGNTEAFF
DNA: TGTGCCAGCAGTGAATTCAGAGGGAACACTGAAGCTTTCTTT

J: TRBJ1-2
D: TRBD1
size: NA
V: TRBV6-5
CDR3: CASSRQGAKNGYTF
DNA: TGTGCCAGCAGCCGACAGGGAGCCAAAAATGGCTACACCTTC

J: TRBJ1-4
D: NA
size: once
V: TRBV9
CDR3: CASSVGSGGRDEKLFF
DNA: TGTGCCAGCAGCGTAGGTAGCGGGGGGAGAGATGAAAAACTGTTTTTT

J: TRBJ1-5
D: TRBD1
size: few
V: TRBV6-5
CDR3: CASNPRGSGNQPQHF
DNA: TGTGCCAGCAACCCCAGGGGGAGTGGCAATCAGCCCCAGCATTTT

J: TRBJ2-1
D: TRBD1
size: NA
V: TRBV2
CDR3: CASTQYRGPYNEQFF
DNA: TGTGCCAGCACCCAATACAGGGGGCCCTACAATGAGCAGTTCTTC

J: TRBJ1-3
D: NA
size: NA
V: TRBV15
CDR3: CATSRDPSGNTIYF
DNA: TGTGCCACCAGCAGAGACCCGTCTGGAAACACCATATATTTT

J: TRBJ2-1
D: NA
size: NA
V: TRBV7-3
CDR3: CASSLIYAGIREQFF
DNA: TGTGCCAGCAGCTTGATTTATGCAGGGATTCGGGAGCAGTTCTTC

J: TRBJ1-2
D: TRBD1
size: NA
V: TRBV30
CDR3: CAWSVRVGTGTNYGYTF
DNA: TGTGCCTGGAGCGTAAGGGTCGGGACAGGGACTAACTATGGCTACACCTTC